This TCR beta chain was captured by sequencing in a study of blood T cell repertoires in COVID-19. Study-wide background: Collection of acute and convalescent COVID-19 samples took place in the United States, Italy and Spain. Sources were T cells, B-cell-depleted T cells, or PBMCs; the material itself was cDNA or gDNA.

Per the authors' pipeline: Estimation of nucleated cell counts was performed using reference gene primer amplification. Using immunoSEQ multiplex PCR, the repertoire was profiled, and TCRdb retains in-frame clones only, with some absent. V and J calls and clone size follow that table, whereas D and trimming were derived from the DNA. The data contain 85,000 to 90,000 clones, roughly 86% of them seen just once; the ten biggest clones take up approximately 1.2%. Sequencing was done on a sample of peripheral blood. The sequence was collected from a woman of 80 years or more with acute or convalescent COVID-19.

CDR3 protein: CASSQARLGTQYF. The CDR3 bases are TGTGCCAGCAGCCAAGCCAGGTTAGGGACCCAGTACTTC. J is TRBJ2-5 and V is TRBV3-1 (or the pseudogene TRBV3-2); D ambiguous. The length of the CDR3 is 13 residues. Germline V lookup: CDR1 LGHDT, CDR2 YNNKEL (reference sequence). Trimming left V 1 base short and J 7 bases short, with 10 bases between.